This TCR beta chain was retrieved from a study of blood T cell repertoires in COVID-19 (dated by TCRdb to about 2020). For context, the study as a whole: Samples from collaborators originated in the United States, Italy and Spain and spanned both the acute and convalescent phases of COVID-19. Sample metadata almost always included a de-identified subject ID, COVID-19 status, age in years and sex. Where available, HLA class I and class II types were taken from metadata supplied by the sample provider and were not determined by assay-based typing. The prospective study material was composed of cDNA or gDNA derived from T cells, B-cell-depleted T cells, or PBMCs. The samples were drawn from the first 160 participants of the ongoing ImmuneRACE study and from 1,254 subjects provided by 6 global collaborators. The repertoires were made available in a free public database intended to serve as a resource for research on the immune response to SARS-CoV-2. Subjects who had been exposed to COVID-19, were actively infected with it, or had recovered from it provided the deeply sampled blood TCRbeta repertoires that made up the dataset.

Participants in the prospective study were aged 18 to 89 years, lived in 20 to 30 United States geographic areas, and enrolled through a virtual design. To assign participants to cohorts, the prospective study relied on clinical history that participants themselves reported in a screening survey and a study questionnaire. For ImmuneRACE Cohort 3, a participant was defined as recovered based on two consecutive negative NP/OP PCR tests, clearance by a healthcare professional, or resolution of symptoms. Mobile phlebotomists in the prospective study collected whole blood, serum and a nasopharyngeal or oropharyngeal swab from every participant. Over a roughly 2-month period, participants in the prospective study had the option of providing additional blood draws and questionnaires. Blood samples from the prospective study were shipped frozen or at room temperature prior to DNA extraction. Overall study results and their limits: Clinical and demographic metadata were provided uncurated, with the amount varying by source and participant.

The immunoSEQ Assay, a bias-controlled multiplex PCR, was used to amplify TCRbeta CDR3 regions from genomic DNA. The study's processing was this. Nucleated cell counts per sample were estimated from amplification of reference gene primers within the assay. To quantify the absolute abundance of each unique TCRbeta CDR3 rearrangement, sequence reads were collapsed and filtered. For each sample, productive Simpson clonality was calculated as the square root of Simpson's diversity index over productive rearrangements. As stored in TCRdb, this immuneACCESS dataset retains in-frame rearrangements with V and J assigned. A fraction of the clones does not appear; measured against another copy, unresolved V genes explain less than half of the discrepancy, and the remainder lacks a known reason. The DNA gave D and trimming, while V, J and clone size come from that table. This sample gives around 240,000 clones in total; roughly 88% of them show up just once. The ten largest clonotypes hold 1.5% to 2% of the sample.

Concerning this clone itself: The target of this receptor is not known. Base qualities are not recorded, but no much larger clone differs from it by a single base.

Counted from cysteine to phenylalanine, this CDR3 has 15 amino acids. Only the CDR3 DNA is retained, 45 bases long and in frame from the first base. Via the germline V gene, CDR1 is SGHTA and CDR2 FQGNSA. Trimming accounts for 5 bases at V and 4 bases at J, while the number of junction bases matched to no gene is 7. The rearranged segments are TRBV7-2 and TRBJ1-3; a stretch of 8 junction bases matches TRBD1. This sequence was found in a woman in her forties or fifties who had recovered from COVID-19. Sequenced material: PBMCs or T cells enriched from blood (not recorded which). This receptor carries the CDR3 CASSPRQGTGNTIYF. The DNA sequence follows: TGTGCCAGCAGCCCTCGACAGGGGACAGGAAACACCATATATTTT.